This T cell receptor (beta chain) was found in a study of shared clonotypes between healthy human individuals. The wider study: Researchers drew samples from two women and a few men aged 18 to 49. Each donor's CD8 memory used one plate, CD8 naive two, each CD4 subset three.

Trimming left V 5 bases short and J 4 bases short, with 9 bases between. CDR3 length: 13 amino acids. The germline CDR1 and CDR2 sequences are MDHEN and SYDVKM. Subsets obtained from CD4+ cells comprised CD45RA+ naive and CD45RA-negative memory cells. General study results and limits: Naive CD4 clonotype sharing across a few donors was about 5%.

Profiling relied on immunoSEQ multiplex PCR, and the TCRdb table lists in-frame clones only, not all of them. The sample consists of 2 million to 2.5 million clones, over 90% of them appearing once. Of note for this clone: Antigen: not known.

The source is a young man in good health. Some clones in this sample may be carry-over from other donors' samples. The chain employs TRBV28 and TRBJ1-3; maybe TRBD1 (5 bases). The sample taken for sequencing was naive CD4+ T cells from PBMCs. Subset indicated: CD45RA+ positively selected. The CDR3 nucleotides read TGTGCCAGCAGTCCCGGGACGGGAAACACCATATATTTT. Residues: CASSPGTGNTIYF.